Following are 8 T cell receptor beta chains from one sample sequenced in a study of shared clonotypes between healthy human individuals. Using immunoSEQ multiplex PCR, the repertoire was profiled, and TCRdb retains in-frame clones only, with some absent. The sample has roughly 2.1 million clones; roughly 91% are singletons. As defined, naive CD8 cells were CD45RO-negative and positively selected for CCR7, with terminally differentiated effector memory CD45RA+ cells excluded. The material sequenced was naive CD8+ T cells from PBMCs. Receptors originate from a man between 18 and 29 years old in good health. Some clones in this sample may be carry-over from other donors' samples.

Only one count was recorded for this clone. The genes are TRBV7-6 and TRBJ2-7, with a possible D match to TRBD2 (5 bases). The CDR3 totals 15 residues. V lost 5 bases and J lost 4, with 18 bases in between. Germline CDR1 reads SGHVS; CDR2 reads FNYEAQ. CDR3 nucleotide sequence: TGTGCCAGCAGCGGAGGAGATCGGCCCGGTTACGAGCAGTACTTC. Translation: CASSGGDRPGYEQYF.

The CDR3 DNA follows: TGTGCCAGACCCAAGGGGGGTCGCGAAAACACAGATACGCAGTATTTT. Translating it yields CARPKGGRENTDTQYF. The chain recombines TRBV9 with TRBJ2-3; possibly TRBD1 or TRBD2 for D (6 bases each). The CDR3 runs to 16 residues. Germline loops: CDR1 SGDLS, CDR2 YYNGEE. Trimming removed 8 bases at V and 2 bases at J, with 21 bases between.

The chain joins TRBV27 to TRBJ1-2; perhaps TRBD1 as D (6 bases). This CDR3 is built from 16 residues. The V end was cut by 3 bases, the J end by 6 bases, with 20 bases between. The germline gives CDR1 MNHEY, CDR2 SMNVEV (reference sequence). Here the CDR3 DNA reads TGTGCCAGCAGTTTGGGGCCCGGAGCAGGGGCCCATGGCTACACCTTC. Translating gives CASSLGPGAGAHGYTF.

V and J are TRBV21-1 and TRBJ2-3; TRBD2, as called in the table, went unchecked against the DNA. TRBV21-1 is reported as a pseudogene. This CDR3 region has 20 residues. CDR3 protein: CASSKWLGTSGRLRVYTQYF. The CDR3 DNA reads TGTGCCAGCAGCAAATGGTTGGGGACTAGCGGGCGCCTGAGGGTATATACGCAGTATTTT.

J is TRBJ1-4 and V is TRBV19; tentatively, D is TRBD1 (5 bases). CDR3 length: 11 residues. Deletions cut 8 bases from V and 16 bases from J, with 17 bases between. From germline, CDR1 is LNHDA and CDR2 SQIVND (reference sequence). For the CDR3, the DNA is TGTGCCAGTGGCCCTCGGAGGGACCCGTTTTTT. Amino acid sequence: CASGPRRDPFF.

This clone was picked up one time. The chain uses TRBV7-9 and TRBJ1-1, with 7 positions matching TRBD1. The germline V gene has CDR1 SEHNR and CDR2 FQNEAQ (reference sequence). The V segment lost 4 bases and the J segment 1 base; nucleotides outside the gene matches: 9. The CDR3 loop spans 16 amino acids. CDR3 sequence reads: CASSSPARGRNTEAFF. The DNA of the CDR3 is TGTGCCAGCAGCTCTCCGGCGAGGGGGCGGAACACTGAAGCTTTCTTT.

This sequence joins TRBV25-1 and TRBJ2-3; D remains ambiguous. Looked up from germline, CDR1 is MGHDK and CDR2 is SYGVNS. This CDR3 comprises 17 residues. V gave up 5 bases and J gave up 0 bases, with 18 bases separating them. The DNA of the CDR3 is TGTGCCAGCAGTCCGATCCACGCTGGATTTAGCACAGATACGCAGTATTTT. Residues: CASSPIHAGFSTDTQYF.

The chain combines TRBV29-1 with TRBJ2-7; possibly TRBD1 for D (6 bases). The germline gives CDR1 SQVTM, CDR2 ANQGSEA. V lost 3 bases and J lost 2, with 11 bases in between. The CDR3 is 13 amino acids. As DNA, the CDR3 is TGCAGCGTTGATAGGGACAACACCTACGAGCAGTACTTC. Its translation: CSVDRDNTYEQYF.